The sequence of this TCR beta chain was determined in a study of blood T cell repertoires in COVID-19. Study-level background: COVID-19 samples collected from the United States, Italy and Spain covered acute and convalescent phases. PBMCs, B-cell-depleted T cells, or T cells were the source of the cDNA or gDNA that made up the material.

CDR3 length: 14 residues. The germline V gene encodes CDR1 MGHDK and CDR2 SYGVNS. Germline trimming cut 1 base from V and 5 bases from J; bases unmatched to any gene: 4. Original analysis: Estimated nucleated cell counts came from reference gene primer amplification. Clones were read by immunoSEQ multiplex PCR, and TCRdb kept only the in-frame ones, dropping some. V and J calls and clone size are those listed in that table; D and trimming were worked out from the DNA. This sample has 150,000 to 200,000 clones, with 75% to 90% found just once. The V gene is TRBV25-1, the J gene TRBJ2-7, with 8 bases that match TRBD1. The sample comprised peripheral blood. The receptor was isolated from a human donor in a cohort sampled during active COVID-19. CDR3 loop: CASSESRGRDEQYF. The CDR3 DNA is TGTGCCAGCAGTGAATCCAGGGGGCGCGACGAGCAGTACTTC.